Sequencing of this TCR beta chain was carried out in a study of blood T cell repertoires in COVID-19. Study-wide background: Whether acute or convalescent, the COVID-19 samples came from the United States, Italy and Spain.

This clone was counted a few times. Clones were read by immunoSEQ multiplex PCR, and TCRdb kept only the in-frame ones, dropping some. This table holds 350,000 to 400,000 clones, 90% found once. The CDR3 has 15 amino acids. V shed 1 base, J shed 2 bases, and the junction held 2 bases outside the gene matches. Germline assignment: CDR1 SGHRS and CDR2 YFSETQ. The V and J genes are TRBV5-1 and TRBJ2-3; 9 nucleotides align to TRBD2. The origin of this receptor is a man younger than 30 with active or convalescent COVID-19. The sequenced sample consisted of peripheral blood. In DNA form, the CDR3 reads TGCGCCAGCAGCTTGCGCGGGAGGGACACAGATACGCAGTATTTT. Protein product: CASSLRGRDTDTQYF.